A selection of T cell receptor beta chains follows, all from one sample in a study of blood T cell repertoires in COVID-19. Sequencing used immunoSEQ multiplex PCR; TCRdb keeps in-frame clones, though not all of them. The sample contains 200,000 or so clones, under 90% of which appear only once. Sample: peripheral blood. These receptors originate from a man between 45 and 60 years old with acute or convalescent COVID-19. The conserved cysteine and the conserved F or W are not part of the CDR3 here. Clone size is stated in some rows and not others, as once, few, many or a class when expanded.

clone_size j_call v_call cdr3_aa
NA TRBJ1-2 TRBV7-3 ASSGQGGSYGYT
NA TRBJ1-1 TRBV3-1/TRBV3-2 ASSQAYFMAITNTEAF
NA TRBJ1-4 TRBV6-5 ASRKDTANEKLF
NA TRBJ1-4 TRBV7-9 ASRGARQANEKLF
NA TRBJ1-1 TRBV9 ASSVVQGVNTEAF
NA TRBJ1-6 TRBV3-1/TRBV3-2 ASSQGGGSDRPLH
NA TRBJ1-2 TRBV5-1 ASSSDRTGKGGYT
few TRBJ2-3 TRBV2 ASTPQGTSTDTQY
NA TRBJ1-5 TRBV4-1 ASSHIFGSNQPQH
NA TRBJ1-2 TRBV19 ASQGGVNYGYT
few TRBJ1-5 TRBV9 ASSVGPGVGPQH
NA TRBJ1-3 TRBV3-1/TRBV3-2 ASSRGGQALVGGTY
NA TRBJ1-5 TRBV11-2 ASSLSSNQPQH
NA TRBJ1-2 TRBV6-5 ASSPDRNYGYT
NA TRBJ2-7 TRBV4-1 ASSQAGQPVRWVKQY
few TRBJ1-1 TRBV30 AWSEGYGTEAF
once TRBJ1-1 TRBV14 ASSQDRTGGPVNTEAF
NA TRBJ1-6 TRBV5-1 ASSLGDRGQYSPLH
NA TRBJ1-5 TRBV6-2/TRBV6-3 ASSYTGARPQH
NA TRBJ1-5 TRBV2 ASSREGNQPQH
NA TRBJ1-6 TRBV18 ASSPRTGENSPLH
NA TRBJ1-3 TRBV19 ASSPLPILAGNTIY
NA TRBJ2-7 TRBV7-9 ASSFSTVSYEQY
few TRBJ1-5 TRBV6-5 ASSPQGYSNQPQH
NA TRBJ1-1 TRBV10-2 ASSERDRLNTEAF
few TRBJ1-2 TRBV29-1 SVAWFQGDGYT